This T cell receptor (beta chain) was documented in a study of cytomegalovirus exposure and HLA in healthy donors. Study background: From HLA-typed donors, an early data release held tens of millions of unique TCRs. Study-wide findings and caveats: Among the CMV-associated chains, a few were confirmed in vitro as specific for CMV antigens. Altogether, some 170 TCR beta chains were recorded as cytomegalovirus-associated.

V lost 5 bases to trimming and J lost 12 bases, with 13 bases between them. Germline CDR1 and CDR2: MDHEN and SYDVKM. The CDR3 sequence is 11 residues long. Turning to this clone: Its specificity is unknown.

PCR primers comprised 60 Vbeta and 13 Jbeta primers. Repertoires were generated with immunoSEQ multiplex PCR, while TCRdb's copy carries only in-frame clones and drops some. Among under 150,000 clones listed, around three quarters were seen once. The receptor's source is a woman aged 45-65 years in good health and CMV-seronegative. Sequencing was performed on PBMCs. This chain connects TRBV28 to TRBJ1-2; possibly TRBD1 for D (6 bases). This CDR3 is CASSGGGADTF. The CDR3 DNA is TGTGCCAGCAGTGGCGGGGGGGCGGACACCTTC.